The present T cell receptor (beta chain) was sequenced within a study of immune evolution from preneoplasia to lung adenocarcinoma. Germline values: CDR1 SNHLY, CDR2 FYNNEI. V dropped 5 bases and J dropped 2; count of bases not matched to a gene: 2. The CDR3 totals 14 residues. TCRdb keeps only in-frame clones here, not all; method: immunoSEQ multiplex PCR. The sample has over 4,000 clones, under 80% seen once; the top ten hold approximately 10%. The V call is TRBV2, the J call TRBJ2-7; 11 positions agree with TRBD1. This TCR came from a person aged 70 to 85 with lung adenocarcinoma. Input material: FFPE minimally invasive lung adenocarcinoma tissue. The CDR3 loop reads CASSRGQGAYEQYF. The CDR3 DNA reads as TGTGCCAGCAGTAGGGGACAGGGGGCCTACGAGCAGTACTTC.